This passage covers 11 T cell receptor beta chains from one sample sequenced in a study of T cells expressing NK-cell markers. No DNA is given; TCRdb re-called the 5' RACE reads and lists each CDR3 protein once. The sample table includes roughly 300,000 distinct CDR3 sequences. Sequences were obtained from blood T cells: a sorted CD56 or NKG2C T cell subset, CD4+ or CD8+ T cells, or bulk PBMC T cells (not recorded which). The receptors were sampled from a woman between 18 and 70 years old in good health.

The V call is TRBV24-1, the J call TRBJ2-3; the TCRdb call, TRBD2, lacks DNA for checking. The CDR3 consists of 17 residues. Germline lookup yields CDR1 KGHDR and CDR2 SFDVKD. The chain's CDR3 is CATSDTPGLAGIDTQYF.

V usage is TRBV18 and J usage is TRBJ2-1; the TCRdb call, TRBD1, lacks DNA for checking. This CDR3 has 16 amino acids. Germline V lookup: CDR1 KGHSH, CDR2 LQKENI. The CDR3 here is CASSPRLPGSLNEQFF.

This chain uses TRBV4-2 with TRBJ2-7. Germline V gives CDR1 LGHNA, CDR2 YNFKEQ. The CDR3 covers 14 residues. The CDR3 sequence is CASRGGGSRNEQYF.

J is TRBJ2-5 and V is TRBV6-2 or TRBV6-3. This CDR3 has 14 amino acids. The germline CDR1 and CDR2 sequences are MNHEY and SVGEGT. CDR3 residues: CASSSRRFQETQYF.

The rearrangement joins TRBV29-1 to TRBJ1-1; TCRdb calls TRBD1, which cannot be checked without DNA. Looked up from germline, CDR1 is SQVTM and CDR2 is ANQGSEA. This CDR3 comprises 13 residues. The CDR3 protein is CSVRTGLNTEAFF.

The J gene is TRBJ1-2, the V gene TRBV29-1. Germline CDR1 is SQVTM and CDR2 is ANQGSEA. The CDR3 is 13 residues long. The CDR3 loop reads CSVEGFSNYGYTF.

The rearrangement links TRBV7-2 to TRBJ2-7; TCRdb designates TRBD1, a call that cannot be tested without DNA. The CDR3 consists of 15 residues. CDR1 SGHTA and CDR2 FQGNSA come from the germline V gene. The CDR3 here is CASSLGGQGFDEQYF.

This chain uses TRBV7-3 with TRBJ2-4; TCRdb names TRBD1, which stays unverified in the absence of DNA. The CDR3 is made up of 15 amino acids. Germline V gives CDR1 SGHTA, CDR2 FQGTGA. The CDR3 spells CASSLTIGGGHIQYF.

The chain carries TRBV5-4 and TRBJ2-2; TCRdb picks TRBD2, but there is no DNA to check that call. CDR1 and CDR2 from the germline V gene are SGHNT and YYREEE (reference sequence). This CDR3 has 16 residues. The CDR3 spells CASSLLAGGVTGELFF.

This rearrangement joins TRBV7-8 to TRBJ2-7. Germline V gene sequence: CDR1 SGHVS, CDR2 FQNEAQ. The CDR3 contains 16 residues. The CDR3 loop is CASSFRPTEGSYEQYF.

This chain uses TRBV10-3 with TRBJ2-3; TCRdb returns TRBD2, unconfirmable since there is no DNA. The CDR3 length is 14 residues. Germline V gene data show CDR1 as ENHRY and CDR2 as SYGVKD. CDR3: CATSGRISTDTQYF.